These 19 T cell receptor beta chains share one sample of origin, sequenced in a study of regulatory T cells in long-lasting Graves disease. Time point: newly diagnosed GD, antithyroid drugs for less than 3 months. The TCR library was prepared using RNA isolated from PBMCs. To make TCR beta libraries, researchers used iRepertoire HTBI primers and Arm-PCR of CDR3 regions. TCRdb reanalysed the multiplex PCR reads using MiXCR and keeps one entry per CDR3 protein. The profile covers 450,000 to 650,000 distinct CDR3 sequences, with about 16% appearing a single time and roughly 25% taken by the ten largest. These data were likewise used in another study, on T cells in Graves' hyperthyroidism and ophthalmopathy.

Source: peripheral blood mononuclear cells (PBMCs), taken at new diagnosis, from a patient treated with antithyroid drugs. These receptors all stem from a woman aged 40-60 years with Graves disease.

The chain joins TRBV5-1 to TRBJ1-2; D remains unclear. Germline values: CDR1 SGHRS, CDR2 YFSETQ. Trimming left V 4 bases short and J 8 bases short, with 15 bases between. The CDR3 spans 13 residues. The CDR3 nucleotides read TGCGCCAGCAGCCCTGGAGGATCGCCCGGCTACACCTTC. It codes for CASSPGGSPGYTF.

This clonotype turned up a few times. The J gene is TRBJ2-1, the V gene TRBV7-3; D is unclear. The length of the CDR3 is 16 residues. The V gene's germline CDR1 is SGHTA and CDR2 FQGTGA. The V and J ends lost 1 base and 0 bases respectively, with 10 bases between them. As DNA, the CDR3 is TGTGCCAGCAGCTTAAGGTTTTCGGGCTCCTACAATGAGCAGTTCTTC. Protein: CASSLRFSGSYNEQFF.

This sequence joins TRBV5-4 and TRBJ2-5; D may be TRBD2 (6 bases). V was shortened by 0 bases and J by 1 base, with 13 bases between the two germline ends. The germline V gene encodes CDR1 SGHNT and CDR2 YYREEE (reference sequence). CDR3 length equals 16 residues. The CDR3 loop is CASSLAGLAFQETQYF. CDR3 nucleotide sequence: TGTGCCAGCAGCTTGGCGGGTCTAGCGTTCCAAGAGACCCAGTACTTC. The full variable domain, with the rest looked up from reference TRBV5-4 and TRBJ2-5, is ETGVTQSPTHLIKTRGQQVTLRCSSQSGHNTVSWYQQALGQGPQFIFQYYREEENGRGNFPPRFSGLQFPNYSSELNVNALELDDSALYLCASSLAGLAFQETQYFGPGTRLLVL.

There are many counts of this clonotype. CDR3 protein: CASSESSFAGVEAFF. The CDR3, as DNA: TGCGCCAGCAGTGAGTCAAGTTTCGCAGGGGTTGAAGCTTTCTTT. V usage is TRBV10-1 and J usage is TRBJ1-1; TRBD1 might be the D (6 bases). Trimming took 0 bases from V and 7 from J, leaving 15 bases between them. Germline CDR1 reads WNHNN; CDR2 reads SYGVQD (reference sequence). The CDR3 is 15 amino acids.

In its sample, this clonotype was seen many times. The chain links TRBV20-1 to TRBJ1-1, with a possible D match to TRBD1 (5 bases). Germline-derived CDR1 and CDR2 are DFQATT and SNEGSKA (reference sequence). This CDR3 is 13 amino acids long. V gave up 2 bases and J gave up 6 bases, with 13 bases separating them. The CDR3 sequence is CSARHWDQAEAFF. Here the CDR3 DNA reads TGCAGTGCTAGACACTGGGACCAAGCTGAAGCTTTCTTT.

The genes are TRBV7-2 and TRBJ1-3, with D possibly TRBD1 on 6 matching bases. Per germline, CDR1 SGHTA and CDR2 FQGNSA. This CDR3 region has 16 residues. Trimming removed 5 bases at V and 2 bases at J, with 16 bases between. The CDR3 protein is CASSLNPPGAGNTIYF. In nucleotides, the CDR3 is TGTGCCAGCAGCCTAAATCCCCCAGGGGCTGGAAACACCATATATTTT.

The genes are TRBV10-3 and TRBJ1-3; D gene ambiguous. The CDR3 extends over 13 amino acids. The germline V gene has CDR1 ENHRY and CDR2 SYGVKD. V lost 4 bases and J 7 bases, leaving 11 bases between the germline ends. This CDR3 reads CAISALTGNTIYF. The CDR3 bases are TGTGCCATCAGTGCACTGACCGGGAACACCATATATTTT.

This clonotype was counted many times. V usage is TRBV2 and J usage is TRBJ2-7; no reliable D call. Looked up from germline, CDR1 is SNHLY and CDR2 is FYNNEI. The CDR3 has 14 residues. The V and J ends lost 8 bases and 0 bases respectively, with 14 bases between them. The CDR3 sequence is CASGQVLPSYEQYF. The CDR3 bases are TGTGCCAGCGGGCAAGTTCTTCCCTCCTACGAGCAGTACTTC.

This clonotype was seen only a few times. The chain carries TRBV27 and TRBJ1-6, with TRBD1 matching 8 bases. J lost 5 bases, V lost 4 bases, and 7 bases had no gene match. Germline CDR1 reads MNHEY; CDR2 reads SMNVEV (reference sequence). CDR3 size: 16 residues. This CDR3 is CASSSTGQVNNSPLHF. CDR3 sequence (DNA): TGTGCCAGCAGTTCTACGGGACAGGTGAATAATTCACCCCTCCACTTT.

J is TRBJ2-5 and V is TRBV3-1; 15 nucleotides match TRBD2. Trimming took 4 bases from V and 4 from J; bases not matched to a gene: 7. The CDR3 has 17 amino acids. The germline V gene encodes CDR1 LGHDT and CDR2 YNNKEL (reference sequence). CDR3 protein: CASSLAGTSGGRETQYF. In DNA form, the CDR3 reads TGTGCCAGCAGCCTCGCCGGGACTAGCGGGGGGCGAGAGACCCAGTACTTC.

This clonotype was recorded only once. At one end, the junction sequence differs from germline, possibly due to a read error. The chain couples TRBV19 to TRBJ1-2; D perhaps matches TRBD1 (5 bases). Germline loops: CDR1 LNHDA, CDR2 SQIVND (reference sequence). This CDR3 is built from 15 residues. The CDR3 nucleotides are TGTGCCGGTAGTATACAGTACCAGGGCGGCTATGGCTACACCTTC. Translating gives CAGSIQYQGGYGYTF.

This clonotype was recorded at least ten times. This sequence joins TRBV6-5 and TRBJ2-5; D not certain. This CDR3 is built from 15 residues. CDR1 and CDR2 from the germline V gene are MNHEY and SVGAGI. The V end was cut by 4 bases, the J end by 4 bases, with 16 bases between. DNA of the CDR3: TGTGCCAGCAGTTTTGACATTACCCCCGGAGAGACCCAGTACTTC. It codes for CASSFDITPGETQYF.

This clonotype was recorded many times. The chain uses TRBV3-1 and TRBJ1-1; D gene unclear. The germline gives CDR1 LGHDT, CDR2 YNNKEL (reference sequence). This CDR3 has 12 amino acids. V was shortened by 6 bases and J by 5 bases, with 10 bases between the two germline ends. The CDR3 loop reads CASSRGETEAFF. The CDR3 DNA is TGTGCCAGCAGTCGGGGAGAAACTGAAGCTTTCTTT.

This clonotype was observed many times. The V call is TRBV18, the J call TRBJ2-7; 9 bases are a match to TRBD2. V trimming: 3 bases; J trimming: 3 bases; junction bases outside the gene matches: 6. Per the germline V gene, CDR1 is KGHSH and CDR2 is LQKENI. This CDR3 contains 15 residues. CDR3 DNA: TGTGCCAGCTCACCTTATAGCGGGGGCATCTACGAGCAGTACTTC. This gives the protein CASSPYSGGIYEQYF.

The sample holds many counts of this clonotype. The chain has TRBV6-2 or TRBV6-3 and TRBJ1-5; tentative D call: TRBD1 (5 bases). The CDR3 consists of 18 residues. Germline CDR1 MNHEY, CDR2 SVGEGT. Between the trimmed V and J ends, which lost 0 bases and 7 bases, there was a span of 22 bases. The CDR3 here is CASSYSWDGGVGWQPQHF. DNA of the CDR3: TGTGCCAGCAGTTACTCGTGGGACGGAGGCGTGGGGTGGCAGCCCCAGCATTTT.

This clonotype has ten or more counts. The genes are TRBV12-5 and TRBJ2-1; tentative D call: TRBD2 (5 bases). CDR1 and CDR2 (germline): LGHNT, FRNRAP. V was cut by 0 bases and J by 5 bases, with 11 bases left in between. CDR3 length: 15 residues. The CDR3 here is CASGLVLGPHNEQFF. The CDR3, as DNA: TGTGCTAGTGGTTTGGTACTAGGGCCCCACAATGAGCAGTTCTTC.

This clonotype was seen repeatedly, ten times or more. The chain is built from TRBV12-3 or TRBV12-4 and TRBJ1-2; possible D gene TRBD1, 5 bases. This CDR3 spans 14 amino acids. Trimming removed 5 bases from V and 0 bases from J, with 10 bases in between. The CDR3 bases are TGTGCCAGCAGTCGAGACAGCCCTAACTATGGCTACACCTTC. This codes for CASSRDSPNYGYTF.

This clonotype was seen more than once but under ten times. This chain connects TRBV5-1 to TRBJ1-4; D not certain. Trimming took 4 bases from V and 4 from J, leaving 11 bases between them. The CDR3 is 14 amino acids. In germline, CDR1 is SGHRS, CDR2 YFSETQ. CDR3 DNA sequence: TGCGCCAGCAGCCCCACCTCCTTTAATGAAAAACTGTTTTTT. Residues: CASSPTSFNEKLFF.

This clonotype has at least ten counts. The J gene is TRBJ2-2, the V gene TRBV30; TRBD1 matches 7 bases. V dropped 2 bases and J dropped 7; count of bases not matched to a gene: 4. The CDR3 covers 13 residues. Germline CDR1 reads GTSNPN; CDR2 reads SVGIG (reference sequence). The DNA for the CDR3 is TGTGCCTGGAGTATACAGGGGATCGGGGAGCTGTTTTTT. Translating it yields CAWSIQGIGELFF. The variable domain in full, with the rest retrieved from reference TRBV30 and TRBJ2-2, is SQTIHQWPATLVQPVGSPLSLECTVEGTSNPNLYWYRQAAGRGLQLLFYSVGIGQISSEVPQNLSASRPQDRQFILSSKKLLLSDSGFYLCAWSIQGIGELFFGEGSRLTVL.